The 10 T cell receptor beta chains reported below all come from one sample, sequenced in a study of blood T cells in healthy people across ages. Together with a sample-barcoded 5' primer, a J-beta primer mix was included in a second PCR lasting about 7 to 11 cycles. TCRdb redid the calling of the 5' RACE reads with MiXCR, one entry per CDR3 protein. In the table there are around 520,000 distinct CDR3 sequences, roughly a quarter of which are singletons. This sample also appeared in a second study, on T cells of mothers and their children.

Material for sequencing was blood. The receptor source for this set is a boy aged 2-9 years in good health.

V and J are TRBV7-9 and TRBJ1-1, with D uncertain. Germline CDR1 is SEHNR and CDR2 is FQNEAQ (reference sequence). Trimming stripped 0 bases from V and 0 bases from J, with 14 bases between. The CDR3 contains 17 residues. The CDR3 sequence is CASSLAVAGTMNTEAFF. Written as DNA, the CDR3 is TGTGCCAGCAGCTTAGCGGTGGCAGGCACAATGAACACTGAAGCTTTCTTT.

V and J are TRBV18 and TRBJ1-4, with D possibly being TRBD1 (6 bases). Deletions cut 4 bases from V and 3 bases from J, with 21 bases between. The germline V gene encodes CDR1 KGHSH and CDR2 LQKENI. This CDR3 has 18 residues. Here the CDR3 DNA reads TGTGCCAGCTCACTACTTCAACAGGGAGTAGGGTCTAATGAAAAACTGTTTTTT. Protein product: CASSLLQQGVGSNEKLFF.

In this sample, this clonotype turned up a few times. The chain uses TRBV27 and TRBJ2-1; D is ambiguous. This CDR3 contains 13 residues. Trimming removed 9 bases at V and 5 bases at J, with 14 bases between. Per the germline V gene, CDR1 is MNHEY and CDR2 is SMNVEV (reference sequence). The CDR3 bases are TGTGCCAGTTACTTCGGCCCCAACAATGAGCAGTTCTTC. It specifies CASYFGPNNEQFF.

A remark on this clonotype: Germline is not matched at one junction end, which may reflect a read error. The chain recombines TRBV3-1 with TRBJ2-7; D is tentatively TRBD1 or TRBD2 (5 bases each). Looked up from germline, CDR1 is LGHDT and CDR2 is YNNKEL (reference sequence). This CDR3 spans 14 amino acids. CDR3 sequence reads: CTSSQRDGNYEQYF. The CDR3 nucleotides are TGTACCAGCAGCCAAAGGGACGGGAACTACGAGCAGTACTTC.

This clonotype was detected ten times or more. The chain carries TRBV11-2 and TRBJ1-6; 7 bases match TRBD1. CDR1 and CDR2 from the germline V gene are SGHAT and FQNNGV. The CDR3 length is 16 residues. Trimming cost V 1 base and J 3 bases; bases outside gene matches: 3. The CDR3 sequence: CASSLGGGFYNSPLHF. CDR3 coding DNA: TGTGCCAGCAGCTTAGGAGGGGGCTTCTATAATTCACCCCTCCACTTT.

This clonotype has a handful of counts. The chain combines TRBV7-9 with TRBJ1-3, with D unresolved. V was cut by 1 base and J by 0 bases, with 7 bases left in between. Germline CDR1 and CDR2: SEHNR and FQNEAQ (reference sequence). The length of the CDR3 is 15 residues. CDR3 bases: TGTGCCAGCAGCTTAGATTTAAACTCTGGAAACACCATATATTTT. This gives the protein CASSLDLNSGNTIYF. The full variable domain, rest sourced from reference TRBV7-9 and TRBJ1-3, is DTGVSQNPRHKITKRGQNVTFRCDPISEHNRLYWYRQTLGQGPEFLTYFQNEAQLEKSRLLSDRFSAERPKGSFSTLEIQRTEQGDSAMYLCASSLDLNSGNTIYFGEGSWLTVV.

The chain couples TRBV2 to TRBJ2-5, with TRBD2 matching 11 bases. V lost 4 bases, J lost 0 bases, and 4 bases stayed unmatched. The CDR3 sequence is 16 residues long. The germline gives CDR1 SNHLY, CDR2 FYNNEI. The CDR3 here is CASSVAGGPNQETQYF. In DNA form, the CDR3 reads TGTGCCAGCAGTGTAGCGGGGGGGCCGAACCAAGAGACCCAGTACTTC. Complete variable domain (other parts from reference TRBV2 and TRBJ2-5): EPEVTQTPSHQVTQMGQEVILRCVPISNHLYFYWYRQILGQKVEFLVSFYNNEISEKSEIFDDQFSVERPDGSNFTLKIRSTKLEDSAMYFCASSVAGGPNQETQYFGPGTRLLVL.

This clonotype was detected ten times or more. J is TRBJ2-7 and V is TRBV29-1; tentatively, D is TRBD1 or TRBD2 (5 bases each). Germline assignment: CDR1 SQVTM and CDR2 ANQGSEA. This CDR3 is 13 amino acids long. V dropped 1 base and J dropped 0 bases, with 7 bases sitting between them. CDR3 nucleotides: TGCAGCGTTGAAGGGGGGACCTCCTACGAGCAGTACTTC. This gives the protein CSVEGGTSYEQYF.

This clonotype showed up just a few times. The J gene is TRBJ1-1, the V gene TRBV6-1; 10 bases are shared with TRBD1. The germline CDR1 and CDR2 sequences are MNHNS and SASEGT. The V gene end was trimmed by 4 bases and the J gene end by 6 bases; junction bases not matched to a gene: 11. The CDR3 loop spans 16 amino acids. Here the CDR3 DNA reads TGTGCCAGCAGTGGGGACAGGGGTGAAACAATTCCTGAAGCTTTCTTT. Amino acid sequence: CASSGDRGETIPEAFF.

The rearrangement uses TRBV6-5 and TRBJ2-7; possibly TRBD1 or TRBD2 for D (5 bases each). The germline V gene has CDR1 MNHEY and CDR2 SVGAGI. Trimming took 6 bases from V and 5 from J, leaving 17 bases between them. The CDR3 is made up of 14 amino acids. The CDR3 spells CASSSLPGLHEQYF. DNA for the CDR3: TGTGCCAGCAGCTCTTTGCCGGGGCTCCACGAGCAGTACTTC.